Below are 5 T cell receptor beta chains sequenced from a single sample in a study of technical replicates of blood from a few donors. Clones were sequenced by immunoSEQ multiplex PCR, and TCRdb holds only the in-frame ones, with some missing. The sample includes fewer than 95,000 clones, about 94% of them seen just once. Sample: T cells isolated from PBMCs. The receptors stem from a human donor in good health.

The chain links TRBV19 to TRBJ2-6; 10 bases line up with TRBD1. The CDR3 has 16 residues. The V and J ends lost 6 bases and 4 bases, in that order; junction bases with no gene match: 6. Looked up from germline, CDR1 is LNHDA and CDR2 is SQIVND (reference sequence). Here the CDR3 reads CASSRDRGTGANVLTF. The CDR3 DNA sequence: TGTGCCAGTAGCAGGGACAGGGGAACGGGGGCCAACGTCCTGACTTTC.

V is TRBV9 and J is TRBJ1-1; 7 bases match TRBD1. Germline V CDR1 and CDR2: SGDLS, YYNGEE. The CDR3 sequence is 15 residues long. The V segment lost 4 bases and the J segment 1 base; nucleotides outside the gene matches: 7. CDR3: CASSPRGQTNTEAFF. CDR3 bases: TGTGCCAGCAGCCCCCGGGGACAGACGAACACTGAAGCTTTCTTT.

The chain carries TRBV28 and TRBJ1-5; TRBD1 aligns across 7 bases. Germline V gives CDR1 MDHEN, CDR2 SYDVKM. After removal of 4 bases from V and 9 bases from J, the junction contained 9 bases not matched to a gene. The CDR3 runs to 14 residues. The CDR3 DNA is TGTGCCAGCAGTTCTCTGACAGGGCTATGGCCCCAGCATTTT. This gives the protein CASSSLTGLWPQHF.

Remarks on this clone: The same CDR3 also results from other DNA sequences found in this sample. The chain uses TRBV19 and TRBJ1-1, with unresolved D. Germline V lookup: CDR1 LNHDA, CDR2 SQIVND (reference sequence). This CDR3 comprises 13 residues. V was pared by 3 bases and J by 0 bases, with 5 bases between. Written as DNA, the CDR3 is TGTGCCAGTAGTATCTCAGTGAACACTGAAGCTTTCTTT. As protein: CASSISVNTEAFF.

This sequence joins TRBV27 and TRBJ2-7; D not resolved. Germline CDR1 reads MNHEY; CDR2 reads SMNVEV (reference sequence). The CDR3 sequence is 15 residues long. V lost 5 bases, J lost 0 bases, and 14 bases lay in between. CDR3 loop: CASSIWATSSYEQYF. CDR3 nucleotides: TGTGCCAGCAGTATATGGGCCACGTCCTCCTACGAGCAGTACTTC.